This T cell receptor beta chain was sequenced for a study of blood T cell repertoires in COVID-19. Study in general: Sample material is recorded as cDNA or gDNA derived from T cells, B-cell-depleted T cells, or PBMCs.

In Seattle, patients joined the study during active infection and were tracked longitudinally. V lost 2 bases to trimming and J lost 3 bases; unmatched junction nucleotides: 9. Germline V gene lookup returns CDR1 GTSNPN and CDR2 SVGIG (reference sequence). The CDR3 loop spans 16 amino acids. Methods used by the authors: Reference gene primer amplification gave estimated nucleated cell counts. The method was immunoSEQ multiplex PCR; TCRdb's version includes in-frame clones alone and lacks a portion of them. From that table come the V and J calls and clone size; the DNA was used to work out D and trimming. The sample lists about 200,000 clones, more than 85% seen once, with 10% in the top ten.

The chain links TRBV30 to TRBJ1-1; 10 bases map to TRBD1. The sequencing input was peripheral blood. This receptor was taken from a woman aged 50 to 65 with COVID-19, enrolled during active disease. The CDR3 sequence is CAWSRWGTGEDTEAFF. The CDR3 nucleotides are TGTGCCTGGAGTAGGTGGGGGACAGGGGAAGACACTGAAGCTTTCTTT.